A selection of T cell receptor beta chains follows, all from one sample in a study of long-term antiretroviral therapy in people with HIV. Measured with immunoSEQ multiplex PCR; TCRdb has only the in-frame clones, and not every one. Found here are around 34,000 clones, about four fifths of them singletons; the top ten hold around 3.6%. The source was unsorted PBMCs, collected 3 years after starting antiretroviral therapy. The source is a man aged 50 to 59 with HIV. The CDR3 runs from the conserved cysteine through the conserved F or W. The D gene is left open where the match is weak. Clone size is shown for a subset of rows, as once, few, many or a class of expanded clone.

V gene: TRBV6-6; clone size: -; J gene: TRBJ2-5; D gene: -; CDR3 DNA: TGTGCCAGCAGTTACGGGGGAGAGACCCAGTACTTC; CDR3 protein: CASSYGGETQYF
V gene: TRBV27; clone size: -; J gene: TRBJ2-1; D gene: TRBD2; CDR3 DNA: TGTGCCAGCAGCTTAACTAGCGGGAGGGGCTTTACCTACAATGAGCAGTTCTTC; CDR3 protein: CASSLTSGRGFTYNEQFF
V gene: TRBV6-5; clone size: -; J gene: TRBJ1-2; D gene: -; CDR3 DNA: TGTGCCAGCAGTCCCACAGTCGGCGGGCACTATGGCTACACCTTC; CDR3 protein: CASSPTVGGHYGYTF
V gene: TRBV2; clone size: -; J gene: TRBJ2-7; D gene: TRBD1; CDR3 DNA: TGTGCCAGCAGTGTATCCGGGACAGGGGGCTACGAGCAGTACTTC; CDR3 protein: CASSVSGTGGYEQYF
V gene: TRBV6-1; clone size: -; J gene: TRBJ2-7; D gene: -; CDR3 DNA: TGTGCCAGCAGTGGTGACAGATACTCCTACGAGCAGTACTTC; CDR3 protein: CASSGDRYSYEQYF
V gene: TRBV7-6; clone size: -; J gene: TRBJ2-5; D gene: TRBD2; CDR3 DNA: TGTGCCAGCAGCTTAAGTACTAGCGGAAAAGAGACCCAGTACTTC; CDR3 protein: CASSLSTSGKETQYF
V gene: TRBV18; clone size: -; J gene: TRBJ1-1; D gene: -; CDR3 DNA: TGTGCCAGCTCATCCACAGGGTACACTGAAGCTTTCTTT; CDR3 protein: CASSSTGYTEAFF
V gene: TRBV6-1; clone size: -; J gene: TRBJ1-6; D gene: -; CDR3 DNA: TGTGCCACTACCCGGGGAGGGATAAATTCACCCCTCCACTTT; CDR3 protein: CATTRGGINSPLHF
V gene: TRBV4-3; clone size: -; J gene: TRBJ2-6; D gene: -; CDR3 DNA: TGCGCCAGCAGCCAAGGTTCGTCTGGGGCCAACGTCCTGACTTTC; CDR3 protein: CASSQGSSGANVLTF
V gene: TRBV5-1; clone size: -; J gene: TRBJ2-3; D gene: -; CDR3 DNA: TGCGCCAGCAGCCCCAGTAGCCCGGCAGATACGCAGTATTTT; CDR3 protein: CASSPSSPADTQYF
V gene: TRBV30; clone size: once; J gene: TRBJ2-7; D gene: -; CDR3 DNA: TGTGCCTGGACCGAAGGGGCAGGAGGGTGGTACGAGCAGTACTTC; CDR3 protein: CAWTEGAGGWYEQYF
V gene: TRBV7-2; clone size: once; J gene: TRBJ2-2; D gene: -; CDR3 DNA: TGTGCCAGCCTCGAGGGGGACACCGGGGAGCTGTTTTTT; CDR3 protein: CASLEGDTGELFF
V gene: TRBV19; clone size: -; J gene: TRBJ2-7; D gene: -; CDR3 DNA: TGTGCCAGTAGTATTAGCGAGACCTCCTACGAGCAGTACTTC; CDR3 protein: CASSISETSYEQYF
V gene: TRBV7-9; clone size: few; J gene: TRBJ2-1; D gene: -; CDR3 DNA: TGTGTCTCCGGGGGCTCCTACAATGAGCAGTTCTTC; CDR3 protein: CVSGGSYNEQFF
V gene: TRBV5-1; clone size: once; J gene: TRBJ2-5; D gene: TRBD2; CDR3 DNA: TGCGCCAGCAGACTAGCGGGGGGACCGTACCAAGAGACCCAGTACTTC; CDR3 protein: CASRLAGGPYQETQYF
V gene: TRBV9; clone size: -; J gene: TRBJ2-7; D gene: -; CDR3 DNA: TGTGCCAGCAGCGAAGCTACGAGGGAAGCCGAGCAGTACTTC; CDR3 protein: CASSEATREAEQYF
V gene: TRBV18; clone size: -; J gene: TRBJ2-3; D gene: TRBD2; CDR3 DNA: TGTGCCAGCTCCCCCCGTAGCGGGTATCCAACAGATACGCAGTATTTT; CDR3 protein: CASSPRSGYPTDTQYF
V gene: TRBV19; clone size: -; J gene: TRBJ2-5; D gene: TRBD1; CDR3 DNA: TGTGCCAGTAGTATTGGGACAGTAAAAGAGACCCAGTACTTC; CDR3 protein: CASSIGTVKETQYF
V gene: TRBV21-1; clone size: once; J gene: TRBJ2-5; D gene: -; CDR3 DNA: TGTGCCAGCAGCAATTGGGACAGGGAAGAGACCCAGTACTTC; CDR3 protein: CASSNWDREETQYF
V gene: TRBV4-1; clone size: -; J gene: TRBJ2-1; D gene: -; CDR3 DNA: TGCGCCAGCAGCCAAGCTGAAACCAGCTCCTACAATGAGCAGTTCTTC; CDR3 protein: CASSQAETSSYNEQFF
V gene: TRBV4-3; clone size: -; J gene: TRBJ2-4; D gene: TRBD2; CDR3 DNA: TGCGCCAGCAGCCAAGATCGGCTAGCGGGGGCCGTAGCCAAAAACATTCAGTACTTC; CDR3 protein: CASSQDRLAGAVAKNIQYF
V gene: TRBV29-1; clone size: -; J gene: TRBJ1-1; D gene: -; CDR3 DNA: TGCAGCACCAAGGACACTGAAGCTTTCTTT; CDR3 protein: CSTKDTEAFF
V gene: TRBV28; clone size: -; J gene: TRBJ2-1; D gene: -; CDR3 DNA: TGTGCCTCAGACAGGAGCTCCTACAATGAGCAGTTCTTC; CDR3 protein: CASDRSSYNEQFF
V gene: TRBV7-2; clone size: -; J gene: TRBJ2-3; D gene: TRBD2; CDR3 DNA: TGTGCCAGCAGCTTAGATTCGACTAGCGGGAGAGTCGCAGATACGCAGTATTTT; CDR3 protein: CASSLDSTSGRVADTQYF
V gene: TRBV9; clone size: -; J gene: TRBJ1-6; D gene: -; CDR3 DNA: TGTGCCAGCAGCGAGGGGGGGGAAGGCTCACCCCTCCACTTT; CDR3 protein: CASSEGGEGSPLHF
V gene: TRBV5-1; clone size: few; J gene: TRBJ2-7; D gene: -; CDR3 DNA: TGCGCCAGCAAGAGTCAGGGACAATCCTACGAGCAGTACTTC; CDR3 protein: CASKSQGQSYEQYF
V gene: TRBV7-2; clone size: -; J gene: TRBJ2-1; D gene: TRBD2; CDR3 DNA: TGTGCCAGCAGCTTAGATAGCGGGAGACGTGAGCAGTTCTTC; CDR3 protein: CASSLDSGRREQFF
V gene: TRBV19; clone size: once; J gene: TRBJ1-1; D gene: TRBD1; CDR3 DNA: TGTGCCAGTAGGGACAGGAGGATGAACACTGAAGCTTTCTTT; CDR3 protein: CASRDRRMNTEAFF
V gene: TRBV19; clone size: -; J gene: TRBJ2-7; D gene: -; CDR3 DNA: TGTGCCAGTAGTACCCCTGTTGGCGAGCAGTACTTC; CDR3 protein: CASSTPVGEQYF
V gene: TRBV5-1; clone size: -; J gene: TRBJ1-4; D gene: -; CDR3 DNA: TGCGCCAGCAGCCCCGAGGAGGCGGCTAATGAAAAACTGTTTTTT; CDR3 protein: CASSPEEAANEKLFF
V gene: TRBV27; clone size: -; J gene: TRBJ1-1; D gene: -; CDR3 DNA: TGTGCCAGCACGGAGGCTGAAACTGAAGCTTTCTTT; CDR3 protein: CASTEAETEAFF
V gene: TRBV28; clone size: -; J gene: TRBJ2-5; D gene: -; CDR3 DNA: TGTGCCAGTAGGGTGCCTGGGGAGAGGAGGACCCAGTACTTC; CDR3 protein: CASRVPGERRTQYF
V gene: TRBV15; clone size: -; J gene: TRBJ2-1; D gene: -; CDR3 DNA: TGTGCCACCAGCAGAGGGGGAGAGACCTACAATGAGCAGTTCTTC; CDR3 protein: CATSRGGETYNEQFF
V gene: TRBV2; clone size: -; J gene: TRBJ2-7; D gene: -; CDR3 DNA: TGTGCCAGCAGTGAAGGGACAGAATACGAGCAGTACTTC; CDR3 protein: CASSEGTEYEQYF
V gene: TRBV11-2; clone size: -; J gene: TRBJ2-5; D gene: TRBD1; CDR3 DNA: TGTGCCAGCAGCCGGGGACAGTTGAAGGAGACCCAGTACTTC; CDR3 protein: CASSRGQLKETQYF
V gene: TRBV18; clone size: few; J gene: TRBJ2-7; D gene: -; CDR3 DNA: TGTGCCAGCTCACCACCAAGCAAGGGCTACGAGCAGTACTTC; CDR3 protein: CASSPPSKGYEQYF